This T cell receptor beta chain came from a study of blood T cell repertoires in COVID-19. Between the trimmed V and J ends, which lost 8 bases and 2 bases, there was a span of 17 bases. From germline, CDR1 is SGHTA and CDR2 FQGTGA. The CDR3 consists of 15 residues. Repertoires were generated with immunoSEQ multiplex PCR, while TCRdb's copy carries only in-frame clones and drops some. The data hold more than 95,000 clones, with roughly four fifths observed a single time. Sequenced: peripheral blood. V and J are TRBV7-3 and TRBJ2-3, with D perhaps matching TRBD1 (5 bases). The clonotype was recovered from a man younger than 45 with COVID-19, enrolled during active disease. The CDR3: CASGLGQGATDTQYF. CDR3 sequence (DNA): TGTGCCAGCGGGCTTGGGCAGGGCGCCACAGATACGCAGTATTTT.